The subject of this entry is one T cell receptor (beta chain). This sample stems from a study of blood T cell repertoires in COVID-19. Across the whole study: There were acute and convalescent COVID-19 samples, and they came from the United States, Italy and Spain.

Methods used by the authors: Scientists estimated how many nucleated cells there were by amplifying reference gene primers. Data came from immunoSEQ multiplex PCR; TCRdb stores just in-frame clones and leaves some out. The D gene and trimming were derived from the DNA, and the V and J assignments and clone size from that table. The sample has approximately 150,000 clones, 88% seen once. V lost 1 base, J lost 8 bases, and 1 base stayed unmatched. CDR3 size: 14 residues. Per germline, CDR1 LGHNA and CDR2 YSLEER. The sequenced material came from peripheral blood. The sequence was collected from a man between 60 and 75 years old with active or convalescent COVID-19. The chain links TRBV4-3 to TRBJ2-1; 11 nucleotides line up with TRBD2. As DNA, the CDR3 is TGCGCCAGCAGCCAAGGACTAGCGGGACATGAGCAGTTCTTC. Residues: CASSQGLAGHEQFF.